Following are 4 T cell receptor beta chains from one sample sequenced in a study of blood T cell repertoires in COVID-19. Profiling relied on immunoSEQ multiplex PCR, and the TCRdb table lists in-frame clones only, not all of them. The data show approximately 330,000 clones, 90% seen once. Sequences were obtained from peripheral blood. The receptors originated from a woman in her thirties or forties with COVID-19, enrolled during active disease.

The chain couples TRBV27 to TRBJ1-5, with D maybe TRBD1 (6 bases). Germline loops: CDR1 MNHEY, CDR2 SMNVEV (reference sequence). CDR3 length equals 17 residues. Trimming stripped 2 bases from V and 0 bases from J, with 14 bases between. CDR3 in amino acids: CASSLRTDTNSNQPQHF. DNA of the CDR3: TGTGCCAGCAGTTTAAGGACAGATACTAATAGCAATCAGCCCCAGCATTTT.

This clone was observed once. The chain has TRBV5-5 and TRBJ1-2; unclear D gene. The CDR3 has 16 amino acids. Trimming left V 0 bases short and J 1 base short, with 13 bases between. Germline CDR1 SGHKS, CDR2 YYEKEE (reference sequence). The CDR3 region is CASSLGLGADNYGYTF. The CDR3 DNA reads TGTGCCAGCAGCTTGGGACTTGGCGCGGATAACTATGGCTACACCTTC.

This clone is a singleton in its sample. The CDR3 DNA sequence: TGCGCCAGCAGCCAAGGATACAGCGGGGTCCAAGAGACCCAGTACTTC. Translating gives CASSQGYSGVQETQYF. V usage is TRBV4-1 and J usage is TRBJ2-5; TRBD2 matches at 7 bases. Trimming took 1 base from V and 1 from J; bases not matched to a gene: 6. Germline assignment: CDR1 MGHRA and CDR2 YSYEKL. CDR3 length: 16 amino acids.

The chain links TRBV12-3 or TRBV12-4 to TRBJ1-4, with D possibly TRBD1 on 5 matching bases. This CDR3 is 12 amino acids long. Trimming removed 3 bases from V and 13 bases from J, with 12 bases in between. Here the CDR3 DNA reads TGTGCCAGCAGTTTTCCGAGACAGAGACTGTTTTTT. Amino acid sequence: CASSFPRQRLFF.